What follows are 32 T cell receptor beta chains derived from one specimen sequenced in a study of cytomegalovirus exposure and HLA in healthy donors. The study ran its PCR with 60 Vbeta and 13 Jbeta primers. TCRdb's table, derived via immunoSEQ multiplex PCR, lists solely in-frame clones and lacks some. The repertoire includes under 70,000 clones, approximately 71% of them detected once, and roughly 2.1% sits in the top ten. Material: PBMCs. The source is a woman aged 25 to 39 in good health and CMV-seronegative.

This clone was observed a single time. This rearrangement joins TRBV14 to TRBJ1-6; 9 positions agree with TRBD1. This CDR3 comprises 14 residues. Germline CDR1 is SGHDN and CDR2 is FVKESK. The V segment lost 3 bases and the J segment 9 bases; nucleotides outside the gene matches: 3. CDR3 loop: CASSHLTGGSPLHF. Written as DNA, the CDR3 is TGTGCCAGCAGCCATCTGACAGGGGGTTCACCCCTCCACTTT.

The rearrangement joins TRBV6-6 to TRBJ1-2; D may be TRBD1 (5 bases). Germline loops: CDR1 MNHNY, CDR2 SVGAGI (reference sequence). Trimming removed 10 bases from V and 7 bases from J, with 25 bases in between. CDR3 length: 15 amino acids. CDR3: CATYYPGRGIFGYTF. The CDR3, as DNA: TGTGCCACCTACTACCCGGGACGGGGGATTTTTGGCTACACCTTC.

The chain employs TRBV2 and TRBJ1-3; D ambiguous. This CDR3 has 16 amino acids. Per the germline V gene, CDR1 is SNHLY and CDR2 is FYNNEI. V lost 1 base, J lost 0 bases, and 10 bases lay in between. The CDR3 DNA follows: TGTGCCAGCAGTGAAGTGCGCGGGCTCTCTGGAAACACCATATATTTT. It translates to CASSEVRGLSGNTIYF.

CDR3 coding DNA: TGTGCCAGCAGCCAAGTGGGAGTAGCGGGGTACCAAGAGACCCAGTACTTC. Protein: CASSQVGVAGYQETQYF. J is TRBJ2-5 and V is TRBV14; the match to TRBD2 covers 8 bases. Germline V gene data show CDR1 as SGHDN and CDR2 as FVKESK. The CDR3 is 17 amino acids. After removal of 1 base from V and 0 bases from J, the junction contained 7 bases not matched to a gene.

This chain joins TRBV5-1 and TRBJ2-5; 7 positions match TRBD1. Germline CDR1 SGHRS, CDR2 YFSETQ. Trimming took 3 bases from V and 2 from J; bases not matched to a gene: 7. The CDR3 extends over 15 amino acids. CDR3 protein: CASSSLTGFQETQYF. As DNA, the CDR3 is TGCGCCAGCAGCTCATTGACAGGGTTTCAAGAGACCCAGTACTTC.

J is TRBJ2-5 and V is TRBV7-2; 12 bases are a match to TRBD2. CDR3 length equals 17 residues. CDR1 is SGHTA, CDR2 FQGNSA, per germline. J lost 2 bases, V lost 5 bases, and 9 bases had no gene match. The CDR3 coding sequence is TGTGCCAGCAGCCCTAGGACTAGCGGGGCCTTACAAGAGACCCAGTACTTC. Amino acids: CASSPRTSGALQETQYF. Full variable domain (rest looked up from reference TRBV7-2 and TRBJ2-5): GAGVSQSPSNKVTEKGKDVELRCDPISGHTALYWYRQSLGQGLEFLIYFQGNSAPDKSGLPSDRFSAERTGGSVSTLTIQRTQQEDSAVYLCASSPRTSGALQETQYFGPGTRLLVL.

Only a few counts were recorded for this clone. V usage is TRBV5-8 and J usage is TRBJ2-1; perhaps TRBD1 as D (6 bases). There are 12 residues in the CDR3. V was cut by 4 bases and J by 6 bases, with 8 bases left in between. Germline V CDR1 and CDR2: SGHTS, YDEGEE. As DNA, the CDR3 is TGTGCCAGCAGCCCGACAGGCAATGAGCAGTTCTTC. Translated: CASSPTGNEQFF.

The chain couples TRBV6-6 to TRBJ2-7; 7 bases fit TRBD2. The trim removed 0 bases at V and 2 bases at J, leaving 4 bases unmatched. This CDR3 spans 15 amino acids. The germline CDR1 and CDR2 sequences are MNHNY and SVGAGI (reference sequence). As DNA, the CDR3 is TGTGCCAGCAGTTACTCGCGGGACTATACCTACGAGCAGTACTTC. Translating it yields CASSYSRDYTYEQYF.

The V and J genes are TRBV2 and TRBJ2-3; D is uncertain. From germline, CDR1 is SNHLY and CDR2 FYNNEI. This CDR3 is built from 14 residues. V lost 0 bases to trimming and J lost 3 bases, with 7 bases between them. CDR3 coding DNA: TGTGCCAGCAGTGAAGCGTCAGTGACAGATACGCAGTATTTT. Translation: CASSEASVTDTQYF. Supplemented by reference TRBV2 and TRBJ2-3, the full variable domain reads EPEVTQTPSHQVTQMGQEVILRCVPISNHLYFYWYRQILGQKVEFLVSFYNNEISEKSEIFDDQFSVERPDGSNFTLKIRSTKLEDSAMYFCASSEASVTDTQYFGPGTRLTVL.

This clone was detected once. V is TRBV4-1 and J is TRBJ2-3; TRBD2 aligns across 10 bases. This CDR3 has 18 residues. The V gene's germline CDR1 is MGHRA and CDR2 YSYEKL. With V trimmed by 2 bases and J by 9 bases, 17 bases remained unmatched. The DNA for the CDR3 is TGCGCCAGCAGCCAAAGCCCGAGGAGCAGCGGGGGGGCCAGAACGCAGTATTTT. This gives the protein CASSQSPRSSGGARTQYF.

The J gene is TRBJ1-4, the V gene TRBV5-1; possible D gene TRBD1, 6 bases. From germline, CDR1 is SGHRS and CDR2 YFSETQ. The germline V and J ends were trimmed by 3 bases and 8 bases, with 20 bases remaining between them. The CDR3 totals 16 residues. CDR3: CASSSGPHRESEKLFF. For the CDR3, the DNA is TGCGCCAGCAGCTCCGGGCCTCACAGGGAATCCGAAAAACTGTTTTTT.

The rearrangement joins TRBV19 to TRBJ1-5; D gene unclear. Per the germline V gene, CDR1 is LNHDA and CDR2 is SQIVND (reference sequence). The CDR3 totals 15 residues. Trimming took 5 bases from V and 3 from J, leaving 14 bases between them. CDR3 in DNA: TGTGCCAGTAGTCCGGAAGGAGGGTACAATCAGCCCCAGCATTTT. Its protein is CASSPEGGYNQPQHF.

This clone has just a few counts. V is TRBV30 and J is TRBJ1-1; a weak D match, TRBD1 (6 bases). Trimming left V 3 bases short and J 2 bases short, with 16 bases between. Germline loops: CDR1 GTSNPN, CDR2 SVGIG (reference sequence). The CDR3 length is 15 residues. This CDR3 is CAWSPLRGRNTEAFF. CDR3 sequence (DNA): TGTGCCTGGAGCCCCCTGAGGGGGAGAAACACTGAAGCTTTCTTT.

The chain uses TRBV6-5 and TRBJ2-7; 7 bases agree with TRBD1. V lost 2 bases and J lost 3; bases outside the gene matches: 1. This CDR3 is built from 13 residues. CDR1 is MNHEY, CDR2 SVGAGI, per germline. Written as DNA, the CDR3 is TGTGCCAGCAGTTACGGGACAGACTACGAGCAGTACTTC. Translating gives CASSYGTDYEQYF.

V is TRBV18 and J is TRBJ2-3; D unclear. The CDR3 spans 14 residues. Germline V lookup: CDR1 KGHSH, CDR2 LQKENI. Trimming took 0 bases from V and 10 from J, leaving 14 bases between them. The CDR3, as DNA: TGTGCCAGCTCACCACCGGTCGAACCCACAGCGCAGTATTTT. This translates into CASSPPVEPTAQYF.

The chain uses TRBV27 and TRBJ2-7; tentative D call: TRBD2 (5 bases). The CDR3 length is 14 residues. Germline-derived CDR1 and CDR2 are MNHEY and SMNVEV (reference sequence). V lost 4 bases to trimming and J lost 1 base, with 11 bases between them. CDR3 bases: TGTGCCAGCAGTTCCATCCCGGGGTCCTACGAGCAGTACTTC. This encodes CASSSIPGSYEQYF.

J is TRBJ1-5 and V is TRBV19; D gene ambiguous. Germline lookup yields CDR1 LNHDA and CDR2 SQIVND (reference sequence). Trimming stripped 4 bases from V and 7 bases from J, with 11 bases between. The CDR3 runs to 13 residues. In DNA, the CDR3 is TGTGCCAGTAGTAGGTACACGGAGCAGCCCCAGCATTTT. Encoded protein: CASSRYTEQPQHF.

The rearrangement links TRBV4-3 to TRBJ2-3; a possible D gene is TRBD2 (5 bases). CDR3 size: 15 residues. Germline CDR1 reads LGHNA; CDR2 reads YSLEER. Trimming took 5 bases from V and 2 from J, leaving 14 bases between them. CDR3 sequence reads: CASSVQRRDTDTQYF. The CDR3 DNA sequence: TGCGCCAGCAGCGTCCAACGCCGGGACACAGATACGCAGTATTTT.

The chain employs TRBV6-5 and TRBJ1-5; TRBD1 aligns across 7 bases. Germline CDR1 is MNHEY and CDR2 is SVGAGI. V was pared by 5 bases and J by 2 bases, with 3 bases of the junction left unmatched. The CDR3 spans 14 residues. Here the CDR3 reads CASSPDRGNQPQHF. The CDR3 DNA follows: TGTGCCAGCAGTCCTGACAGGGGCAATCAGCCCCAGCATTTT.

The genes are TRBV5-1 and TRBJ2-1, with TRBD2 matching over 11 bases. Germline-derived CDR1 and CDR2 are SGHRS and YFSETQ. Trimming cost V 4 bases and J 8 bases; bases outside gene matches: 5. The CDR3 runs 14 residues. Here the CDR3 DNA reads TGCGCCAGCAGCACGACTAGCGGGGAGGATGAGCAGTTCTTC. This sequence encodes CASSTTSGEDEQFF.

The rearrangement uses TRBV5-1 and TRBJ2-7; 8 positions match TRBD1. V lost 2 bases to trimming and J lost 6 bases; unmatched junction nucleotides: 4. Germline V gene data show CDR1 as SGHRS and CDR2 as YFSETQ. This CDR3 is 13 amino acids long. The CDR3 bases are TGCGCCAGCAGCTTTGGGACAGGTGGCGAGCAGTACTTC. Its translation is CASSFGTGGEQYF.

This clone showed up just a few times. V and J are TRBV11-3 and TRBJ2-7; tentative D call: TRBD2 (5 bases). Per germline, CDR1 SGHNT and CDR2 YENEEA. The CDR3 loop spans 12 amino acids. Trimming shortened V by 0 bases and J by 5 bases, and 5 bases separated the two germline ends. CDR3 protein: CASSLDGDEQYF. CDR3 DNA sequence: TGTGCCAGCAGCTTAGACGGGGACGAGCAGTACTTC.

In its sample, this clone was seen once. CDR3 protein: CASSQEVGGWSDGYTF. The DNA for the CDR3 is TGCGCCAGCAGCCAAGAAGTCGGAGGGTGGAGTGACGGCTACACCTTC. The rearrangement links TRBV4-1 to TRBJ1-2; D not resolved. Germline CDR1 reads MGHRA; CDR2 reads YSYEKL. The CDR3 loop spans 16 amino acids. The V and J ends lost 0 bases and 8 bases respectively, with 19 bases between them.

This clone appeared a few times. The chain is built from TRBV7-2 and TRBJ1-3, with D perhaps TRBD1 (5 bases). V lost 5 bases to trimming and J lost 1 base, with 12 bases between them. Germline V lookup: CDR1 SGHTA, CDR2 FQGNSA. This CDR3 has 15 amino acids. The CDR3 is CASSPTTVSGNTIYF. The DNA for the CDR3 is TGTGCCAGCAGCCCGACGACAGTTTCTGGAAACACCATATATTTT. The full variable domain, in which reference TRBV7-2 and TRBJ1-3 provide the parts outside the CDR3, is GAGVSQSPSNKVTEKGKDVELRCDPISGHTALYWYRQSLGQGLEFLIYFQGNSAPDKSGLPSDRFSAERTGGSVSTLTIQRTQQEDSAVYLCASSPTTVSGNTIYFGEGSWLTVV.

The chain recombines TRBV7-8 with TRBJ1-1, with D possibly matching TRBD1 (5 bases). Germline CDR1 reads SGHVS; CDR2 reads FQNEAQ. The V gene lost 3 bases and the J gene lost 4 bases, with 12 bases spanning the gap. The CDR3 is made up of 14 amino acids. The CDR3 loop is CASSFGGGSTEAFF. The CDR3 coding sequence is TGTGCCAGCAGCTTTGGGGGGGGGAGCACTGAAGCTTTCTTT. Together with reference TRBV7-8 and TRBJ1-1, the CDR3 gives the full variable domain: GAGVSQSPRYKVAKRGQDVALRCDPISGHVSLFWYQQALGQGPEFLTYFQNEAQLDKSGLPSDRFFAERPEGSVSTLKIQRTQQEDSAVYLCASSFGGGSTEAFFGQGTRLTVV.

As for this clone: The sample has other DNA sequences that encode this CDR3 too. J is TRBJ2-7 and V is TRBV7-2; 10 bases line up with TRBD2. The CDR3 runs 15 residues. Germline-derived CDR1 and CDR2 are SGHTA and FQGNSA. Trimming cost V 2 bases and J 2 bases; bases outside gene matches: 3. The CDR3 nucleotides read TGTGCCAGCAGCTTACTAGCGGGGGTCCCCTACGAGCAGTACTTC. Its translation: CASSLLAGVPYEQYF.

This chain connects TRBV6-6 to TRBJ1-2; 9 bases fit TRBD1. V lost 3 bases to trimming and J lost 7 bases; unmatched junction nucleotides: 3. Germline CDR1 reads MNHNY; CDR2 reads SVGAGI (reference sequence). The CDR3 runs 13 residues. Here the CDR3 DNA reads TGTGCCAGCAGTTATACAGGGGGCTCTGGCTACACCTTC. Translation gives CASSYTGGSGYTF.

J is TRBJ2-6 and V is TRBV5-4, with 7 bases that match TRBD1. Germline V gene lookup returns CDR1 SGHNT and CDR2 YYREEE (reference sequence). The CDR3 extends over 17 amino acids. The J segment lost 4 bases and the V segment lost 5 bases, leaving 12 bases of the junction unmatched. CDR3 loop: CASRNTGVSSGANVLTF. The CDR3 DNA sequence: TGTGCCAGCAGGAACACAGGGGTTTCATCGGGGGCCAACGTCCTGACTTTC. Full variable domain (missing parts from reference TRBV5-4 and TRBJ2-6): ETGVTQSPTHLIKTRGQQVTLRCSSQSGHNTVSWYQQALGQGPQFIFQYYREEENGRGNFPPRFSGLQFPNYSSELNVNALELDDSALYLCASRNTGVSSGANVLTFGAGSRLTVL.

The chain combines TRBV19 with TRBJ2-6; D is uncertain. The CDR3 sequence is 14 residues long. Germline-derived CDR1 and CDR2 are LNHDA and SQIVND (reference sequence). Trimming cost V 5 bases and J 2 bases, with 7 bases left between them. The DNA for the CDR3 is TGTGCCAGTAGTCTCCGGGCTGGGGCCAACGTCCTGACTTTC. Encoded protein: CASSLRAGANVLTF.

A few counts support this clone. Written as DNA, the CDR3 is TGTGCCAGCAGTCCAGACAGGGGTCAGCCCCAGCATTTT. Translation: CASSPDRGQPQHF. The chain combines TRBV6-1 with TRBJ1-5; 8 positions agree with TRBD1. The CDR3 consists of 13 residues. The V gene's germline CDR1 is MNHNS and CDR2 SASEGT. Losses at the gene ends were 5 bases for V and 6 bases for J; bases not matched to a gene: 3.

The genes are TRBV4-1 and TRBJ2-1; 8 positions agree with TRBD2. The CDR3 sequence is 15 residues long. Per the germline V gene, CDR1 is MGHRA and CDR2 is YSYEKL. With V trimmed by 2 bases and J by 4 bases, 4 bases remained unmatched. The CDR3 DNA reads TGCGCCAGCAGCCAATTCGGGGGGGTATACAATGAGCAGTTCTTC. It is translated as CASSQFGGVYNEQFF.

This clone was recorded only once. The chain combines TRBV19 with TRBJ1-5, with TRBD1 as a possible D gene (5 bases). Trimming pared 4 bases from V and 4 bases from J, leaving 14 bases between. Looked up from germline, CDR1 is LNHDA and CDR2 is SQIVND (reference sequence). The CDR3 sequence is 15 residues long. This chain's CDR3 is CASSNVQGTNQPQHF. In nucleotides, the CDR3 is TGTGCCAGTAGTAACGTTCAGGGTACGAATCAGCCCCAGCATTTT.